This TCR beta chain originates from a study of neurological immune-mediated disorders. TCRdb reanalysed the 5' RACE reads using MiXCR and keeps one entry per CDR3 protein. The data show approximately 89,000 distinct CDR3 sequences, over 10% seen once. Noted time point: longitudinal time-point 2. Study-wide findings and caveats: HTLV-1-associated myelopathy had the most TCR clonal expansion, while multiple sclerosis had the least, a level that fell below healthy controls.

This clonotype was seen ten or more times. Antigen unknown. The CDR3 runs 14 residues. Germline assignment: CDR1 SNHLY and CDR2 FYNNEI. The trim removed 4 bases at V and 9 bases at J, leaving 8 bases unmatched. The chain uses TRBV2 and TRBJ2-1, with TRBD2 matching 8 bases. Sequences were obtained from PBMCs. This sequence was found in a female donor with HTLV-1-associated myelopathy (HAM/TSP). This chain's CDR3 is CASSVSSGGSEQFF. As DNA, the CDR3 is TGTGCCAGCAGTGTATCCAGCGGGGGAAGTGAGCAGTTCTTC.